The rows below give T cell receptor beta chains drawn from one sample of a study of blood T cell repertoires in COVID-19. Sequencing was performed with immunoSEQ multiplex PCR; in TCRdb, only in-frame clones are kept and a portion is missing. The data hold approximately 150,000 clones, with approximately 90% observed a single time. Material: peripheral blood. The receptors here all came from a human donor in a cohort sampled during active COVID-19. CDR3s include the opening cysteine and the closing phenylalanine or tryptophan.

V gene	J gene	CDR3 protein
TRBV6-5	TRBJ1-6	CASRARGYNSPLHF
TRBV7-3	TRBJ2-3	CASSSSGLETDTQYF
TRBV27	TRBJ2-5	CASRGPTSGETQYF
TRBV7-6	TRBJ2-7	CASSLAPGGTYEQYF
TRBV7-9	TRBJ2-1	CASSPFDRPSYNEQFF
TRBV7-3	TRBJ2-6	CASSLSSSGANVLTF
TRBV4-2	TRBJ2-3	CASSQDSPTDTQYF
TRBV5-8	TRBJ1-5	CASSEGTGGWNQPQHF
TRBV6-5	TRBJ2-5	CASSYPTSKTQYF
TRBV7-3	TRBJ2-2	CASSYQGMGSGELFF
TRBV6-5	TRBJ1-2	CASSYSRGGGYTF
TRBV4-1	TRBJ2-3	CASSQDLGLAGGRSTDTQYF
TRBV19	TRBJ2-2	CASSPYGAGELFF
TRBV10-3	TRBJ1-1	CAISEQGNTEAFF
TRBV6-6	TRBJ1-4	CASSYYRVDEKLFF
TRBV11-2	TRBJ2-7	CASSPTGGYEQYF
TRBV14	TRBJ2-1	CASSRGTSGGSGPNNEQFF
TRBV5-1	TRBJ2-3	CASSLAGTSIPDTQYF
TRBV6-5	TRBJ2-7	CASSFGQGGSYEQYF
TRBV3-1/TRBV3-2	TRBJ1-1	CASSQSFEAFF
TRBV6-5	TRBJ1-3	CASSYDTLGGNTIYF
TRBV2	TRBJ2-3	CASSSAGDTQYF